The 20 T cell receptor beta chains below all came from one sample that was sequenced in a study of graft-versus-host responses after intestinal transplantation. Libraries were prepared by immunoSEQ multiplex PCR; TCRdb keeps only in-frame clonotypes and omits some of them. This table has roughly 85,000 clones, roughly 90% appearing once. Antigens of these TCRs are unknown. The sequenced sample was unstimulated CD8+ T cells sorted from spleen or lymph node cells, obtained before transplant. The receptors stem from a human donor who was the organ donor for an intestinal transplant.

This sequence joins TRBV29-1 and TRBJ2-3, with no clear D. Germline lookup yields CDR1 SQVTM and CDR2 ANQGSEA. Trimming removed 6 bases from V and 8 bases from J, with 9 bases in between. CDR3 length equals 10 residues. The CDR3 coding sequence is TGCAGCGTCGAGAACTCTACGCAGTATTTT. Amino acid sequence: CSVENSTQYF.

This clone was detected only once. This sequence joins TRBV20-1 and TRBJ1-1; unclear D gene. Germline lookup yields CDR1 DFQATT and CDR2 SNEGSKA (reference sequence). CDR3 length: 10 amino acids. The DNA for the CDR3 is TGCACCCCGGCAAACACTGAAGCTTTCTTT. Translating it yields CTPANTEAFF.

V is TRBV6-5 and J is TRBJ1-1; 8 bases are a match to TRBD1. The V gene end was trimmed by 6 bases and the J gene end by 1 base; junction bases not matched to a gene: 4. This CDR3 contains 14 residues. The germline gives CDR1 MNHEY, CDR2 SVGAGI. This CDR3 is CASRAGTGNTEAFF. The CDR3 region has the DNA TGTGCCAGCAGGGCCGGGACAGGGAACACTGAAGCTTTCTTT.

Of note for this clone: Other DNA sequences in this sample translate to the same CDR3. The V call is TRBV10-2, the J call TRBJ1-1; D call uncertain. V was trimmed by 6 bases and J by 1 base, leaving 12 bases between them. Germline V CDR1 and CDR2: WSHSY, SAAADI. The CDR3 contains 14 residues. CDR3 amino acids: CASRMTFANTEAFF. The DNA of the CDR3 is TGCGCCAGCAGGATGACATTTGCGAACACTGAAGCTTTCTTT.

In nucleotides, the CDR3 is TGCGCCAGCAGCCAAGAAAATCGAGGGGGCGCGGCAGATACGCAGTATTTT. It is translated as CASSQENRGGAADTQYF. The chain couples TRBV4-1 to TRBJ2-3; 7 bases are a match to TRBD1. This CDR3 contains 17 residues. CDR1 and CDR2 from the germline V gene are MGHRA and YSYEKL. Trimming cost V 0 bases and J 4 bases; bases outside gene matches: 10.

The J gene is TRBJ2-2, the V gene TRBV7-7; no definite D call. Germline CDR1 SSHAT, CDR2 FNYEAQ (reference sequence). This CDR3 spans 12 amino acids. CDR3 bases: TGTGCTACCTCGGGCCTTACCGGGGAGCTGTTTTTT. Amino acid sequence: CATSGLTGELFF.

The genes are TRBV27 and TRBJ1-1, with no clear D. The CDR3 loop spans 14 amino acids. The V and J ends lost 2 bases and 8 bases respectively, with 15 bases between them. Germline lookup yields CDR1 MNHEY and CDR2 SMNVEV (reference sequence). CDR3 bases: TGTGCCAGCAGTTTAAGCGGCAGCAACCCGGAAGCTTTCTTT. Protein sequence: CASSLSGSNPEAFF.

The rearrangement links TRBV6-5 to TRBJ2-7; weak D call: TRBD1 (8 bases). CDR1 MNHEY and CDR2 SVGAGI come from the germline V gene. Trimming cost V 7 bases and J 3 bases, with 16 bases left between them. The CDR3 sequence is 14 residues long. This CDR3 reads CASIPQGGFYEQYF. The CDR3 region has the DNA TGTGCCAGCATACCACAGGGGGGGTTCTACGAGCAGTACTTC.

The chain has TRBV19 and TRBJ2-7, with D perhaps matching TRBD2 (6 bases). The CDR3 loop spans 13 amino acids. V was cut by 5 bases and J by 3 bases, with 11 bases left in between. In germline, CDR1 is LNHDA, CDR2 SQIVND (reference sequence). The CDR3 DNA reads TGTGCCAGTAGTCCGGTGGAGGGCTACGAGCAGTACTTC. The encoded protein is CASSPVEGYEQYF.

The chain combines TRBV9 with TRBJ1-3; D is perhaps TRBD1 (5 bases). The CDR3 extends over 15 amino acids. The germline gives CDR1 SGDLS, CDR2 YYNGEE. Trimming removed 3 bases at V and 5 bases at J, with 15 bases between. DNA for the CDR3: TGTGCCAGCAGCGCCCCCCGGGACGGAAGAAACACCATATATTTT. Protein: CASSAPRDGRNTIYF.

The chain combines TRBV13 with TRBJ1-1, with 7 positions matching TRBD1. Unmatched junction bases numbered 11, after V lost 5 bases and J lost 14 bases. CDR3 length: 12 amino acids. CDR1 is PRHDT and CDR2 is FYEKMQ in the germline V gene (reference sequence). This CDR3 reads CASSPYQGESFF. CDR3 nucleotide sequence: TGTGCCAGCAGCCCATACCAGGGGGAATCCTTCTTT. Full variable domain (outside the CDR3, taken from reference TRBV13 and TRBJ1-1): AAGVIQSPRHLIKEKRETATLKCYPIPRHDTVYWYQQGPGQDPQFLISFYEKMQSDKGSIPDRFSAQQFSDYHSELNMSSLELGDSALYFCASSPYQGESFFGQGTRLTVV.

The CDR3 nucleotides read TGTGCCAGCAGTTACGGGGAGACCCAGTACTTC. This gives the protein CASSYGETQYF. The chain couples TRBV6-5 to TRBJ2-5, with D hard to call. Germline V gene sequence: CDR1 MNHEY, CDR2 SVGAGI. V lost 2 bases to trimming and J lost 5 bases, with 3 bases between them. This CDR3 is built from 11 residues.

This sequence joins TRBV30 and TRBJ1-2; D is perhaps TRBD1 (6 bases). CDR3 length: 11 amino acids. CDR1 and CDR2 from the germline V gene are GTSNPN and SVGIG (reference sequence). The germline V and J ends were trimmed by 0 bases and 8 bases, with 7 bases remaining between them. CDR3 sequence reads: CAWSVQGGYTF. The DNA of the CDR3 is TGTGCCTGGAGTGTACAGGGCGGCTACACCTTC.

The V and J genes are TRBV5-1 and TRBJ2-1; TRBD2 matches at 12 bases. Germline assignment: CDR1 SGHRS and CDR2 YFSETQ. CDR3 length: 17 amino acids. V gave up 0 bases and J gave up 7 bases; unmatched junction bases: 8. Here the CDR3 reads CASSLASLTSGRNEQFF. DNA of the CDR3: TGCGCCAGCAGCTTGGCCTCCTTGACTAGCGGGAGAAATGAGCAGTTCTTC. The full variable domain, completed using reference TRBV5-1 and TRBJ2-1, is KAGVTQTPRYLIKTRGQQVTLSCSPISGHRSVSWYQQTPGQGLQFLFEYFSETQRNKGNFPGRFSGRQFSNSRSEMNVSTLELGDSALYLCASSLASLTSGRNEQFFGPGTRLTVL.

V usage is TRBV27 and J usage is TRBJ1-1; D is undetermined. Germline assignment: CDR1 MNHEY and CDR2 SMNVEV (reference sequence). Deletions cut 4 bases from V and 1 base from J, with 7 bases between. The CDR3 totals 13 residues. The CDR3 reads CASSYSGNTEAFF. For the CDR3, the DNA is TGTGCCAGCAGTTATTCCGGGAACACTGAAGCTTTCTTT.

The V gene is TRBV19, the J gene TRBJ2-1, with TRBD2 matching over 14 bases. Germline V gene sequence: CDR1 LNHDA, CDR2 SQIVND (reference sequence). V trimming: 4 bases; J trimming: 3 bases; junction bases outside the gene matches: 5. This CDR3 is 17 amino acids long. CDR3 nucleotides: TGTGCCAGTAGTAAGGGACTAGCGGGAGCGAACTACAATGAGCAGTTCTTC. This encodes CASSKGLAGANYNEQFF.

Regarding this clone: One end of the junction varies from germline; a read error may be responsible. This CDR3 is CASGYLENVPYNEQFF. The CDR3 nucleotides read TGTGCCAGCGGTTACTTGGAAAACGTCCCCTACAATGAGCAGTTCTTC. The V and J genes are TRBV6-6 and TRBJ2-1, with D unresolved. The CDR3 consists of 16 residues. Germline V gene data show CDR1 as MNHNY and CDR2 as SVGAGI (reference sequence).

In its sample, this clone was seen once. The chain joins TRBV7-9 to TRBJ2-5; D is unclear. Near its end, the DNA agrees better with TRBJ2-7, so the J call may be wrong. Germline assignment: CDR1 SEHNR and CDR2 FQNEAQ (reference sequence). CDR3 length equals 12 residues. CDR3 amino acids: CASSLVMGEQYF. DNA of the CDR3: TGTGCCAGCAGCTTAGTAATGGGCGAGCAGTACTTC.

This clone was recorded only once. This rearrangement joins TRBV5-6 to TRBJ1-2; D remains unclear. Germline lookup yields CDR1 SGHDT and CDR2 YYEEEE. The ends were cut back, 1 base at V and 7 bases at J, with 20 bases in the middle. The CDR3 totals 16 residues. CDR3 residues: CASSLPSGSVLRGYTF. Here the CDR3 DNA reads TGTGCCAGCAGCTTGCCCTCCGGTTCTGTCCTCCGTGGCTACACCTTC.

The rearrangement joins TRBV9 to TRBJ2-3, with D tentatively TRBD1 (5 bases). The CDR3 extends over 15 amino acids. Germline CDR1 and CDR2: SGDLS and YYNGEE. V lost 3 bases, J lost 2 bases, and 13 bases lay in between. CDR3 region: CASSALVGPTDTQYF. For the CDR3, the DNA is TGTGCCAGCAGCGCCCTGGTGGGGCCCACAGATACGCAGTATTTT.